The clone carrying this T cell receptor beta chain was seen more than once but under ten times. The source of the sample is a study of Ad26.COV2.S vaccination and SARS-CoV-2 variants. Profiling relied on immunoSEQ multiplex PCR, and the TCRdb table lists in-frame clones only, not all of them. The sample holds some 400,000 clones, about 88% seen once. Treatment denoted: about 20 received Ad26.COV2.S at low or high dose, single or two shots; roughly five received placebo; per-sample allocation not given. The samples were gathered on day 63 after the first injection of vaccine or placebo. This sample comprised peripheral blood, obtained in a trial of Ad26.COV2.S vaccine versus placebo. The sequence was collected from a person between 18 and 65 years old who received the Ad26.COV2.S COVID-19 vaccine or a placebo.

CDR3 DNA sequence: TGTGCCAGCAGCCTACCGGGAGGCGAGTCGTTCTTC. Protein sequence: CASSLPGGESFF. The chain has TRBV7-9 and TRBJ2-1; 7 bases are shared with TRBD2. The V segment lost 5 bases and the J segment 15 bases; nucleotides outside the gene matches: 10. CDR1 is SEHNR and CDR2 is FQNEAQ in the germline V gene (reference sequence). The CDR3 extends over 12 amino acids.